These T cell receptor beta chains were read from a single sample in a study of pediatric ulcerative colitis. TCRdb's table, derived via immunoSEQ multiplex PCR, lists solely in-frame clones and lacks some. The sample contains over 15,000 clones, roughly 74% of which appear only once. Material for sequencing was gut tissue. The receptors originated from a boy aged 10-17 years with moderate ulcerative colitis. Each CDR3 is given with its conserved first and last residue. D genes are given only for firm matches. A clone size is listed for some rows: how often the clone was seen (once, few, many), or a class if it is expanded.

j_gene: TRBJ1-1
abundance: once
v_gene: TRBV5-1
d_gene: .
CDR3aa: CASSLERHTEAFF
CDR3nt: TGCGCCAGCAGCTTGGAGCGCCACACTGAAGCTTTCTTT

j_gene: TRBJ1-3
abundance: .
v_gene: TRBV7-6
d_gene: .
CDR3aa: CASSLVDRQLFSGNTIYF
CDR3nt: TGTGCCAGCAGCTTAGTCGACCGACAGCTCTTCTCTGGAAACACCATATATTTT

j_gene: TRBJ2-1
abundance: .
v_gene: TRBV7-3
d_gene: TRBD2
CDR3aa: CASSSKRELTYNEQFF
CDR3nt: TGTGCCAGCAGCTCTAAGCGGGAGCTGACGTACAATGAGCAGTTCTTC

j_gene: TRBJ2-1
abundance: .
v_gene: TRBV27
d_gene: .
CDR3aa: CANPRGFLNEQFF
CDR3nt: TGTGCCAACCCTCGGGGGTTTCTGAATGAGCAGTTCTTC

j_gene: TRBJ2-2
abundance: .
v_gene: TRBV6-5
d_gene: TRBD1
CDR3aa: CASREQGSIGELFF
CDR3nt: TGTGCCAGCAGGGAACAGGGGTCGATCGGGGAGCTGTTTTTT

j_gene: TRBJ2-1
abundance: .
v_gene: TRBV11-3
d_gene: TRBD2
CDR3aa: CASSLGLAVGEQFF
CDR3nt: TGTGCCAGCAGCTTAGGACTAGCGGTAGGAGAGCAGTTCTTC

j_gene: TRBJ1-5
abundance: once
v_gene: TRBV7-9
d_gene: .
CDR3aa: CASSLRNSNQPQHF
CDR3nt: TGTGCCAGCAGCTTAAGAAATAGCAATCAGCCCCAGCATTTT

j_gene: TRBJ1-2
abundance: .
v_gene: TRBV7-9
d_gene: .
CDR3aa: CASSLVDTPGDGYTF
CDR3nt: TGTGCCAGCAGCTTAGTGGACACACCTGGGGATGGCTACACCTTC

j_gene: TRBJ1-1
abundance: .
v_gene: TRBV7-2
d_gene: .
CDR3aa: CASSLLGHSNTEAFF
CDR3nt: TGTGCCAGCAGCTTACTTGGACACTCGAACACTGAAGCTTTCTTT

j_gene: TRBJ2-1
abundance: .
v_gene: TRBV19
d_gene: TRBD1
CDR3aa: CASSIDTSDRGDNEQFF
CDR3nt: TGTGCCAGTAGTATAGATACCTCGGACAGGGGGGACAATGAGCAGTTCTTC

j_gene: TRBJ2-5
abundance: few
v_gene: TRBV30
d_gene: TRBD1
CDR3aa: CAWTTGGETQYF
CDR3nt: TGTGCCTGGACGACAGGGGGTGAGACCCAGTACTTC

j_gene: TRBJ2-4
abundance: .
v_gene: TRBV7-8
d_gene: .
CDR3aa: CASSLVSMDTGAKNIQYF
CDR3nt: TGTGCCAGCAGCTTAGTAAGCATGGACACGGGGGCCAAAAACATTCAGTACTTC

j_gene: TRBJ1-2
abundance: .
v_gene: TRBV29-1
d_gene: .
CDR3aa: CSVEDRYGYTF
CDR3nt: TGCAGCGTTGAAGATCGGTATGGCTACACCTTC

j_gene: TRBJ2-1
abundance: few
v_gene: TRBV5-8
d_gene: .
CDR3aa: CASSLGFGGRYEQFF
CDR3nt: TGTGCCAGCAGCTTGGGGTTCGGGGGGCGGTATGAGCAGTTCTTC

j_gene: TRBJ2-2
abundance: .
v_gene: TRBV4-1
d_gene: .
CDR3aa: CASSPGGADTGELFF
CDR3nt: TGCGCCAGCAGCCCCGGAGGGGCGGACACCGGGGAGCTGTTTTTT

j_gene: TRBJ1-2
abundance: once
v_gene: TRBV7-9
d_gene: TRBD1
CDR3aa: CASSSATGPVYGYTF
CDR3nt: TGTGCCAGCAGCTCCGCGACAGGGCCGGTCTATGGCTACACCTTC

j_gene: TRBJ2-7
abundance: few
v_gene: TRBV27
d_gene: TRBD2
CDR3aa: CATKGGQRGIFYEQYF
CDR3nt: TGTGCCACCAAAGGGGGGCAGCGGGGGATATTCTACGAGCAGTACTTC

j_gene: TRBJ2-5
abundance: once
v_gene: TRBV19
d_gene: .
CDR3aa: CASCSGAYQETQYF
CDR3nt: TGTGCCAGTTGTTCAGGGGCGTACCAAGAGACCCAGTACTTC

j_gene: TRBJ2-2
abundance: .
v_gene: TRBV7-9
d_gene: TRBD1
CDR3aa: CASSLRQGADTGELFF
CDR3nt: TGTGCCAGCAGCCTAAGACAGGGGGCGGACACCGGGGAGCTGTTTTTT

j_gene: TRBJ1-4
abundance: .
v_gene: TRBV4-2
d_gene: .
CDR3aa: CASSQDEGLRELFF
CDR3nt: TGTGCCAGCAGCCAAGATGAGGGATTGCGGGAACTGTTTTTT

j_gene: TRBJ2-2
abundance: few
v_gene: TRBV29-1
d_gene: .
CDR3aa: CSVEGVETARNTGELFF
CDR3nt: TGCAGCGTTGAAGGGGTCGAGACCGCCCGGAACACCGGGGAGCTGTTTTTT

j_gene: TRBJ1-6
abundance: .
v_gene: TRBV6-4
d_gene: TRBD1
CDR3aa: CASSDSGQGKAPLHF
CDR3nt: TGTGCCAGCAGTGACTCGGGACAGGGTAAAGCACCCCTCCACTTT

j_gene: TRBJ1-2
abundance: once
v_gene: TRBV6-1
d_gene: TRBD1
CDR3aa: CASSTGGAYGYTF
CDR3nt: TGTGCCAGCAGCACAGGGGGCGCCTATGGCTACACCTTC

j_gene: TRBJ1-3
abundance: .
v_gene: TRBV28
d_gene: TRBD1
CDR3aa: CASTSGGSGNTIYF
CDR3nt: TGTGCCAGCACTTCAGGGGGCTCTGGAAACACCATATATTTT

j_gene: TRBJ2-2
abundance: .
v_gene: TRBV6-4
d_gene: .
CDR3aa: CASSASNTGELFF
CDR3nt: TGTGCCAGCAGTGCCTCGAACACCGGGGAGCTGTTTTTT

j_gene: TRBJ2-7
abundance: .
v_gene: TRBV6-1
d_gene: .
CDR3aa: CASSELGFEQYF
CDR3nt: TGTGCCAGCAGTGAATTAGGGTTTGAGCAGTACTTC

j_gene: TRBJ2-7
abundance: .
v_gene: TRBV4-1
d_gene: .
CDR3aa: CASSPHRDLATEQYF
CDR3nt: TGCGCCAGCAGCCCTCACCGGGACCTCGCCACCGAGCAGTACTTC

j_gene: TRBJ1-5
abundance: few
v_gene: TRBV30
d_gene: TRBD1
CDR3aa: CAWRGQGDQPQHF
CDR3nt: TGTGCCTGGAGGGGACAGGGTGATCAGCCCCAGCATTTT

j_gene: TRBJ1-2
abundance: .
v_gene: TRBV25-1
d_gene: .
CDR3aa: CASSDIGQRTNYGYTF
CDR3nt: TGTGCCAGCAGTGATATCGGACAAAGGACTAACTATGGCTACACCTTC

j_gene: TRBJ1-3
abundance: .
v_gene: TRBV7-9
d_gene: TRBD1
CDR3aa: CASSPTGVGNTIYF
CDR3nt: TGTGCCAGCAGCCCTACAGGGGTTGGAAACACCATATATTTT

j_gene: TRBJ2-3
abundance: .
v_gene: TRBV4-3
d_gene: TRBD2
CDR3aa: CASSPVAGGRGTDTQYF
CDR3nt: TGCGCCAGCAGCCCCGTAGCGGGAGGGCGGGGCACAGATACGCAGTATTTT

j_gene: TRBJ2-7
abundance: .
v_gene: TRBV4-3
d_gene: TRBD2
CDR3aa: CASSRGISGNYEQYF
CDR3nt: TGCGCCAGCAGCCGGGGTATTAGCGGGAATTACGAGCAGTACTTC

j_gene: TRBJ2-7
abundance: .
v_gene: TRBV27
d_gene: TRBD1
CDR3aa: CASSLKGTGWRGLQEQYF
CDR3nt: TGTGCCAGCAGTTTAAAAGGGACAGGGTGGAGAGGCCTTCAGGAGCAGTACTTC

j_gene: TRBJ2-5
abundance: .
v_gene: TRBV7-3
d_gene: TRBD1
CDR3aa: CASSLGTVPETQYF
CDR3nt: TGTGCCAGCAGCCTAGGGACAGTGCCCGAGACCCAGTACTTC

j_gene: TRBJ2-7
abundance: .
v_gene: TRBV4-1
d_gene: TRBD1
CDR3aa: CASSPLRTGGTYEQYF
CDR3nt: TGCGCCAGCAGCCCCCTCCGAACAGGGGGAACCTACGAGCAGTACTTC

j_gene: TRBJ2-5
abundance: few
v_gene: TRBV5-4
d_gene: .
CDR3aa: CASSSWQETQYF
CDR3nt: TGTGCCAGCAGCTCCTGGCAAGAGACCCAGTACTTC

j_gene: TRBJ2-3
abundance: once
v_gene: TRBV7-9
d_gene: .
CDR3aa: CASSLVDGTDTQYF
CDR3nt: TGTGCCAGCAGCTTGGTCGATGGAACAGATACGCAGTATTTT

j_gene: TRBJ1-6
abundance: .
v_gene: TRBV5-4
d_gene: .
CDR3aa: CASSLPLRGGNSPLHF
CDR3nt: TGTGCCAGCAGCTTGCCGCTCAGGGGAGGAAATTCACCCCTCCACTTT

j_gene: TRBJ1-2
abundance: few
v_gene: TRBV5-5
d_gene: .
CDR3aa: CASSPLQGGYTF
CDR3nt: TGTGCCAGCAGCCCGTTACAGGGTGGCTACACCTTC

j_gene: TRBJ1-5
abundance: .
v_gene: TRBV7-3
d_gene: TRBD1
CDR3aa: CASSYYRGRGGNQPQHF
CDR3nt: TGTGCCAGCAGCTATTACAGGGGGCGCGGGGGCAATCAGCCCCAGCATTTT

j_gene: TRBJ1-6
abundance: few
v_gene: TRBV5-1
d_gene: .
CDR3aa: CASSLSPDSPLHF
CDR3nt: TGCGCCAGCAGCTTGTCGCCAGATTCACCCCTCCACTTT

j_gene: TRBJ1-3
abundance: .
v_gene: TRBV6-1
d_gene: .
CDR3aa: CASSDLEGTGNTIYF
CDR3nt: TGTGCCAGCAGTGATTTGGAGGGGACTGGAAACACCATATATTTT

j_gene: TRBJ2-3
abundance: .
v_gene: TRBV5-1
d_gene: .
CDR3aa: CASSLALFPWGGTDTQYF
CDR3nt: TGCGCCAGCAGCTTGGCCTTATTTCCCTGGGGGGGCACAGATACGCAGTATTTT

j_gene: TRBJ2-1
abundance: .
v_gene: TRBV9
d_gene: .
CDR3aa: CASSVLAQSAYNEQFF
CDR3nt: TGTGCCAGCAGCGTCCTAGCGCAGTCGGCCTACAATGAGCAGTTCTTC

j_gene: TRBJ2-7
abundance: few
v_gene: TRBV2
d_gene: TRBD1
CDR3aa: CASSGDRGLYEQYF
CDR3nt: TGTGCCAGCAGTGGGGACAGGGGGCTCTACGAGCAGTACTTC

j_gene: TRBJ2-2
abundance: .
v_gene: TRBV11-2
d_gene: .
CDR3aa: CASSSREIRTGELFF
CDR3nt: TGTGCCAGCAGCTCCCGGGAGATCAGAACCGGGGAGCTGTTTTTT

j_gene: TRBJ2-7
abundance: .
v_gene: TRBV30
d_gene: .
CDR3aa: CAWSRTAQGDEQYF
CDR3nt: TGTGCCTGGTCCAGGACTGCTCAAGGTGACGAGCAGTACTTC

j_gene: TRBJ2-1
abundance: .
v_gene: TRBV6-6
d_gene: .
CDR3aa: CASSWTGGNNEQFF
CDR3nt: TGTGCCAGCAGTTGGACCGGGGGAAACAATGAGCAGTTCTTC

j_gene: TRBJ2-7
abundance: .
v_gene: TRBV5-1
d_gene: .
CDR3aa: CASSLERGRLSDEQYF
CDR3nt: TGCGCCAGCAGCTTGGAGCGCGGCAGGCTGAGCGACGAGCAGTACTTC

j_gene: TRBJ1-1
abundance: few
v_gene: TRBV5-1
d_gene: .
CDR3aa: CASSLSSVVNTEAFF
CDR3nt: TGCGCCAGCAGCTTGTCTAGTGTTGTTAACACTGAAGCTTTCTTT

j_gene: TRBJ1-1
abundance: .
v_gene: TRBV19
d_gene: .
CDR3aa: CASRPTGGRVTEAFF
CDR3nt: TGTGCCAGTAGACCGACAGGAGGGCGGGTCACTGAAGCTTTCTTT

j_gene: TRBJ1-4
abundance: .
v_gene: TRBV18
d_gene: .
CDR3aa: CASSPSWDHEKLFF
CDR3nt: TGTGCCAGCTCACCTTCCTGGGACCATGAAAAACTGTTTTTT

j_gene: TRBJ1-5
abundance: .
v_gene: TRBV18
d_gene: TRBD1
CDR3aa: CASSPETGIRPQHF
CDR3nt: TGTGCCAGCTCACCCGAGACAGGGATTCGGCCCCAGCATTTT

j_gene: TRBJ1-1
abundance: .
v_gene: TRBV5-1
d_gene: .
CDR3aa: CASTSELNTEAFF
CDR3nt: TGCGCCAGCACCTCAGAATTGAACACTGAAGCTTTCTTT

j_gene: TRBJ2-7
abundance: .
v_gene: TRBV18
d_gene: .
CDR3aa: CASSPLEGEQYF
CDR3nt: TGTGCCAGCTCACCACTCGAGGGCGAGCAGTACTTC

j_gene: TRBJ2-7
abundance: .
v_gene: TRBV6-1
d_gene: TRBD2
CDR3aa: CASSPRLAGKSEQYF
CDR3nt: TGTGCCAGCAGTCCCAGACTAGCGGGAAAGAGCGAGCAGTACTTC

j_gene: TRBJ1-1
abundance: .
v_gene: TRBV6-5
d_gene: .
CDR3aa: CATTRGNTEAFF
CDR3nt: TGTGCCACCACCAGGGGTAACACTGAAGCTTTCTTT

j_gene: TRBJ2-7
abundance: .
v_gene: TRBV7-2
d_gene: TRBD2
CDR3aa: CASSYGLVASGRLWEQYF
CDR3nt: TGTGCCAGCAGCTATGGGTTAGTGGCTAGCGGGAGGTTATGGGAGCAGTACTTC